The 24 T cell receptor beta chains listed next were all sequenced from one sample in a study of control samples from healthy donors and cancer patients. Here immunoSEQ multiplex PCR was the method, and the copy in TCRdb shows in-frame clones only, minus some. This sample has some 37,000 clones, with approximately 90% found just once. Sequencing was done on a sample of blood. All receptors derive from a woman aged 45-65 years in good health.

The V call is TRBV2, the J call TRBJ1-5; TRBD1 might be the D (5 bases). Germline CDR1 reads SNHLY; CDR2 reads FYNNEI. The CDR3 is made up of 13 amino acids. V lost 6 bases, J lost 0 bases, and 6 bases lay in between. The CDR3 here is CASRQDSNQPQHF. CDR3 sequence (DNA): TGTGCCAGCAGACAGGATAGCAATCAGCCCCAGCATTTT.

The rearrangement joins TRBV27 to TRBJ2-5; 9 bases agree with TRBD2. V was pared by 3 bases and J by 5 bases, with 16 bases of the junction left unmatched. The V gene's germline CDR1 is MNHEY and CDR2 SMNVEV (reference sequence). The CDR3 contains 18 residues. The CDR3 loop reads CASSFSFRGGGAQETQYF. As DNA, the CDR3 is TGTGCCAGCAGTTTTTCCTTCCGGGGCGGGGGGGCCCAGGAGACCCAGTACTTC.

V and J are TRBV6-2 or TRBV6-3 and TRBJ1-1; perhaps TRBD1 as D (5 bases). CDR1 is MNHEY and CDR2 is SVGEGT in the germline V gene. The CDR3 runs to 14 residues. V lost 4 bases and J 0 bases, leaving 9 bases between the germline ends. The CDR3 region is CASSLGRLNTEAFF. The CDR3 DNA is TGTGCCAGCAGTTTGGGACGGCTGAACACTGAAGCTTTCTTT.

The chain joins TRBV18 to TRBJ1-5; maybe TRBD1 (5 bases). This CDR3 spans 13 amino acids. The V and J ends lost 3 bases and 6 bases respectively, with 9 bases between them. The V gene's germline CDR1 is KGHSH and CDR2 LQKENI. CDR3 amino acids: CASSPDRSQPQHF. The DNA of the CDR3 is TGTGCCAGCTCACCCGACAGAAGTCAGCCCCAGCATTTT.

The gene calls are TRBV2 and TRBJ1-2, with D unresolved. The V end lost 5 bases, the J end lost 7 bases, and 14 bases lay between the germline ends. The CDR3 consists of 13 residues. Germline V gene data show CDR1 as SNHLY and CDR2 as FYNNEI. CDR3 sequence (DNA): TGTGCCAGCAGTTCCGGACCGGGGAGTGGCTACACCTTC. Translation: CASSSGPGSGYTF.

Of note for this clone: One junction end disagrees with the germline gene, perhaps due to a read error. DNA for the CDR3: TGCGCCCGCAGCCACGGGCCGGGGGCGGGTAATTCACCCCTCCACTTT. Translating it yields CARSHGPGAGNSPLHF. The J gene is TRBJ1-6, the V gene TRBV4-1; TRBD1 might be the D (6 bases). The CDR3 loop spans 16 amino acids. The germline V gene has CDR1 MGHRA and CDR2 YSYEKL.

In its sample, this clone was seen a few times. The CDR3 loop reads CASSPELAVVDEQFF. The DNA of the CDR3 is TGCGCCAGCAGCCCGGAACTAGCGGTGGTCGATGAGCAGTTCTTC. The chain recombines TRBV5-1 with TRBJ2-1, with TRBD2 matching 8 bases. The germline gives CDR1 SGHRS, CDR2 YFSETQ. J lost 8 bases, V lost 4 bases, and 11 bases had no gene match. The CDR3 is 15 amino acids.

The chain carries TRBV5-6 and TRBJ2-7; maybe TRBD2 (5 bases). CDR3 length: 12 amino acids. Trimming left V 4 bases short and J 3 bases short, with 8 bases between. Germline V gene lookup returns CDR1 SGHDT and CDR2 YYEEEE. The CDR3 is CASSRGGYEQYF. DNA of the CDR3: TGTGCCAGCAGCCGGGGTGGCTACGAGCAGTACTTC.

The chain uses TRBV11-2 and TRBJ1-1, with D uncertain. V lost 5 bases, J lost 1 base, and 8 bases lay in between. The CDR3 totals 13 residues. Per germline, CDR1 SGHAT and CDR2 FQNNGV. The CDR3 DNA follows: TGTGCCAGCAGCACCCAGAGGAACACTGAAGCTTTCTTT. It translates to CASSTQRNTEAFF. Looking up the rest from reference TRBV11-2 and TRBJ1-1 gives the full variable domain: EAGVAQSPRYKIIEKRQSVAFWCNPISGHATLYWYQQILGQGPKLLIQFQNNGVVDDSQLPKDRFSAERLKGVDSTLKIQPAKLEDSAVYLCASSTQRNTEAFFGQGTRLTVV.

This chain links TRBV7-6 with TRBJ2-3, with 8 nucleotides matching TRBD2. The length of the CDR3 is 15 residues. The trim removed 4 bases at V and 2 bases at J, leaving 5 bases unmatched. The germline V gene encodes CDR1 SGHVS and CDR2 FNYEAQ. The DNA for the CDR3 is TGTGCCAGCAGCTCGAAGCGGGGGATCACAGATACGCAGTATTTT. Translating it yields CASSSKRGITDTQYF.

V and J are TRBV2 and TRBJ1-5; D is uncertain. Trimming removed 3 bases from V and 7 bases from J, with 13 bases in between. The CDR3 extends over 14 amino acids. CDR1 is SNHLY, CDR2 FYNNEI, per germline. Here the CDR3 reads CASSDGQVGQPQHF. As DNA, the CDR3 is TGTGCCAGCAGTGACGGGCAGGTAGGGCAGCCCCAGCATTTT.

The chain couples TRBV4-3 to TRBJ1-4; D gene unclear. The CDR3 length is 16 residues. The V end lost 0 bases, the J end lost 4 bases, and 12 bases lay between the germline ends. The germline V gene encodes CDR1 LGHNA and CDR2 YSLEER. The CDR3 is CASSQETGTFNEKLFF. The CDR3, as DNA: TGCGCCAGCAGCCAAGAAACCGGCACATTTAATGAAAAACTGTTTTTT.

J is TRBJ1-5 and V is TRBV2; D remains ambiguous. Per the germline V gene, CDR1 is SNHLY and CDR2 is FYNNEI. The CDR3 runs 18 residues. V was clipped by 4 bases and J by 4 bases, with 23 bases between them. CDR3 DNA sequence: TGTGCCAGCAGTGTCCAGCGTCTCAATAACAACTTTAATCAGCCCCAGCATTTT. Translating it yields CASSVQRLNNNFNQPQHF.

The J gene is TRBJ1-5, the V gene TRBV12-5; D uncertain. This CDR3 is built from 14 residues. The germline gives CDR1 LGHNT, CDR2 FRNRAP. Trimming pared 5 bases from V and 4 bases from J, leaving 12 bases between. CDR3 amino acids: CASGPDTQNQPQHF. CDR3 bases: TGTGCTAGTGGTCCAGACACCCAAAATCAGCCCCAGCATTTT.

J is TRBJ2-6 and V is TRBV28; D uncertain. The germline V and J ends were trimmed by 3 bases and 2 bases, with 8 bases remaining between them. CDR3 size: 15 residues. Germline CDR1 MDHEN, CDR2 SYDVKM. The CDR3 DNA reads as TGTGCCAGCAGTTTTGGGGTCCCTGGGGCCAACGTCCTGACTTTC. This translates into CASSFGVPGANVLTF.

V usage is TRBV4-2 and J usage is TRBJ2-3; 9 positions agree with TRBD2. CDR3 length equals 16 residues. In germline, CDR1 is LGHNA, CDR2 YNFKEQ. J was trimmed by 4 bases and V by 5 bases; bases with no gene match: 10. The CDR3 spells CASSEGSGGRPDTQYF. The CDR3 DNA reads as TGTGCCAGCAGCGAAGGCAGCGGGGGGCGGCCAGATACGCAGTATTTT.

The chain uses TRBV19 and TRBJ1-5; D may be TRBD1 (5 bases). V was clipped by 3 bases and J by 3 bases, with 12 bases between them. The CDR3 is 15 amino acids. Per the germline V gene, CDR1 is LNHDA and CDR2 is SQIVND (reference sequence). The CDR3 nucleotides are TGTGCCAGTAGTATGATGGGACCCTTCAATCAGCCCCAGCATTTT. It codes for CASSMMGPFNQPQHF. The full variable domain, its missing parts supplied by reference TRBV19 and TRBJ1-5, is DGGITQSPKYLFRKEGQNVTLSCEQNLNHDAMYWYRQDPGQGLRLIYYSQIVNDFQKGDIAEGYSVSREKKESFPLTVTSAQKNPTAFYLCASSMMGPFNQPQHFGDGTRLSIL.

The chain carries TRBV6-1 and TRBJ1-1; D uncertain. The CDR3 contains 15 residues. V lost 3 bases to trimming and J lost 6 bases, with 17 bases between them. The germline V gene has CDR1 MNHNS and CDR2 SASEGT. The CDR3, as DNA: TGTGCCAGCAGTGAGATACATCGGGCTGTCGCTGAAGCTTTCTTT. Its protein is CASSEIHRAVAEAFF.

J is TRBJ2-1 and V is TRBV10-3; perhaps TRBD1 as D (6 bases). In germline, CDR1 is ENHRY, CDR2 SYGVKD. The CDR3 runs 13 residues. The V and J ends lost 2 bases and 8 bases respectively, with 10 bases between them. CDR3 DNA sequence: TGTGCCATCAGTGAGACCAACAGGGATGAGCAGTTCTTC. Translation gives CAISETNRDEQFF.

The chain recombines TRBV3-1 (or the pseudogene TRBV3-2) with TRBJ1-4; D is perhaps TRBD1 (5 bases). The germline CDR1 and CDR2 sequences are LGHDT and YNNKEL (reference sequence). This CDR3 is built from 17 residues. V gave up 4 bases and J gave up 4 bases, with 19 bases separating them. The CDR3 loop reads CASSPRQRGKINEKLFF. Here the CDR3 DNA reads TGTGCCAGCAGCCCGCGTCAGCGGGGGAAAATTAATGAAAAACTGTTTTTT.

The chain uses TRBV5-1 and TRBJ2-3, with 7 bases aligning to TRBD1. This CDR3 region has 13 residues. V lost 9 bases, J lost 5 bases, and 9 bases stayed unmatched. Germline V gene lookup returns CDR1 SGHRS and CDR2 YFSETQ. CDR3 sequence reads: CANLTGWRDTQYF. The CDR3 coding sequence is TGCGCCAACCTGACAGGGTGGCGAGATACGCAGTATTTT.

The chain has TRBV9 and TRBJ1-5, with 10 bases aligning to TRBD1. This CDR3 region has 15 residues. Germline V CDR1 and CDR2: SGDLS, YYNGEE. V dropped 4 bases and J dropped 7; count of bases not matched to a gene: 8. The CDR3 DNA reads TGTGCCAGCAGCCGGGACAGGGGTCGGGGCCAGCCCCAGCATTTT. It is translated as CASSRDRGRGQPQHF.

This chain connects TRBV4-3 to TRBJ1-5; D is unresolved. In germline, CDR1 is LGHNA, CDR2 YSLEER. The V end was cut by 3 bases, the J end by 0 bases, with 9 bases between. The CDR3 is 15 residues long. CDR3 coding DNA: TGCGCCAGCAGCCAGCATTTTGATAGCAATCAGCCCCAGCATTTT. Translated: CASSQHFDSNQPQHF.

The chain links TRBV30 to TRBJ1-4, with D tentatively TRBD1 (5 bases). Germline V gene sequence: CDR1 GTSNPN, CDR2 SVGIG (reference sequence). Trimming shortened V by 0 bases and J by 8 bases, and 13 bases separated the two germline ends. The CDR3 has 14 amino acids. Here the CDR3 reads CAWSVRRTSEKLFF. CDR3 nucleotide sequence: TGTGCCTGGAGTGTTCGCCGGACATCAGAAAAACTGTTTTTT.